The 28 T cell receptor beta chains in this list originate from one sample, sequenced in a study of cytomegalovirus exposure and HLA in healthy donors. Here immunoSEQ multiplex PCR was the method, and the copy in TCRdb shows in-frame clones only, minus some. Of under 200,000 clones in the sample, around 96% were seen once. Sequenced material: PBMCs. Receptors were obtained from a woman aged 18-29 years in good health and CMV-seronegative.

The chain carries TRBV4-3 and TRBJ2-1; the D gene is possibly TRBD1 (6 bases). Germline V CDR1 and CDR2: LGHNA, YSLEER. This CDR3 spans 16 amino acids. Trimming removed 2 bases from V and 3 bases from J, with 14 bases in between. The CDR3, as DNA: TGCGCCAGCAGCCAATTTGCAGGGGAAATCTACAATGAGCAGTTCTTC. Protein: CASSQFAGEIYNEQFF.

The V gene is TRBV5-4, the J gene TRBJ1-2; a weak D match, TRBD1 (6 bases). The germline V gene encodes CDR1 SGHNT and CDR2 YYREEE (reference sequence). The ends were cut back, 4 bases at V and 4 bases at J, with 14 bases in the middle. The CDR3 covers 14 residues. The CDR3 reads CASSPGGRGYGYTF. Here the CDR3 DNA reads TGTGCCAGCAGCCCGGGGGGCAGGGGCTATGGCTACACCTTC.

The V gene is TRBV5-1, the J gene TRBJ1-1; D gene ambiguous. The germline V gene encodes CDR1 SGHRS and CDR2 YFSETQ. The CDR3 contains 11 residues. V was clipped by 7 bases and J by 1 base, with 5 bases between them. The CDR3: CASRENTEAFF. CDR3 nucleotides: TGCGCCAGCCGGGAGAACACTGAAGCTTTCTTT.

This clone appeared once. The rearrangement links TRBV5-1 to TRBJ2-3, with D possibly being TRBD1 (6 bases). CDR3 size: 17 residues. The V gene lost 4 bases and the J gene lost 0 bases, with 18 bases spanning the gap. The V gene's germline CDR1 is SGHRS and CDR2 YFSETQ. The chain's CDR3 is CASSRTGTPISTDTQYF. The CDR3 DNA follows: TGCGCCAGCAGCCGGACCGGGACACCAATAAGCACAGATACGCAGTATTTT.

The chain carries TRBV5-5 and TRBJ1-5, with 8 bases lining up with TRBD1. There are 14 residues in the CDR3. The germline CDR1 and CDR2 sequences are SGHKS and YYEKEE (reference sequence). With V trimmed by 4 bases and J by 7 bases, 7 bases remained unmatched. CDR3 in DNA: TGTGCCAGCAGCCCCCAGACAGGGGTACAGCCCCAGCATTTT. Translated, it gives CASSPQTGVQPQHF. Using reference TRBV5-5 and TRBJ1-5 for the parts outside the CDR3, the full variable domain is DAGVTQSPTHLIKTRGQQVTLRCSPISGHKSVSWYQQVLGQGPQFIFQYYEKEERGRGNFPDRFSARQFPNYSSELNVNALLLGDSALYLCASSPQTGVQPQHFGDGTRLSIL.

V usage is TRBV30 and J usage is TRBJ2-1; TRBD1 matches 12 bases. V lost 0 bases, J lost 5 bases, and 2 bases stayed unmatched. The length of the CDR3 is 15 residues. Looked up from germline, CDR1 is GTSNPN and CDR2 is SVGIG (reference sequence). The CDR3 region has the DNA TGTGCCTGGAGTGTGGGACAGGGGGCCAACAATGAGCAGTTCTTC. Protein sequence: CAWSVGQGANNEQFF.

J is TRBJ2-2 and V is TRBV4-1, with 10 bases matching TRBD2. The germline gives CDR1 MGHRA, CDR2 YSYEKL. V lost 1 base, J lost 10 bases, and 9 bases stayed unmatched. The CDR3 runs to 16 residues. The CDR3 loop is CASSQATLAGEVELFF. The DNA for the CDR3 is TGCGCCAGCAGCCAAGCTACTCTAGCGGGGGAAGTGGAGCTGTTTTTT.

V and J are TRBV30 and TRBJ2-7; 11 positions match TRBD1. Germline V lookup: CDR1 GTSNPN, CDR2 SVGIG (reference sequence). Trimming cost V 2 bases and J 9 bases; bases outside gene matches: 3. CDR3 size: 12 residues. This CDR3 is CAWSRTGGGQYF. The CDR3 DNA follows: TGTGCCTGGAGTCGGACAGGGGGCGGGCAGTACTTC.

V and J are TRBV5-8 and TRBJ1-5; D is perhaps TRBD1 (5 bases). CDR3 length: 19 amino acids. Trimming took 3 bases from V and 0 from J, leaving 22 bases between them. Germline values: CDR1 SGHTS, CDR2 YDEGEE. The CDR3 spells CASSWNPGGPPYSNQPQHF. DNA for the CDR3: TGTGCCAGCAGCTGGAATCCGGGGGGTCCCCCTTATAGCAATCAGCCCCAGCATTTT.

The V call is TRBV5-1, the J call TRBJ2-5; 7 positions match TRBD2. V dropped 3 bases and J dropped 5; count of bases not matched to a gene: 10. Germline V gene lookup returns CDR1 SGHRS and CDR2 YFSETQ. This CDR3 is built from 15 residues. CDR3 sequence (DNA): TGCGCCAGCAGCTCAGCGGGGTCCGGTCTGGAGACCCAGTACTTC. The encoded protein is CASSSAGSGLETQYF.

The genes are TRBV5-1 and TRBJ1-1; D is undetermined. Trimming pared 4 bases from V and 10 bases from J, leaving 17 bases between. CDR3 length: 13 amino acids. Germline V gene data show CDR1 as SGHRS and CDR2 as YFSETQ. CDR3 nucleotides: TGCGCCAGCAGCCCGGACCAGGTAGGGAGAGCTTTCTTT. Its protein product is CASSPDQVGRAFF.

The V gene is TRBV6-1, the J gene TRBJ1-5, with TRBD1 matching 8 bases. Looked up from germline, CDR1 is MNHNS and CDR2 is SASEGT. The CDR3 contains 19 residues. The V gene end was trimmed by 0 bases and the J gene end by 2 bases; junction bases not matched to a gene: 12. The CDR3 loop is CASSEAHRGSLGGNQPQHF. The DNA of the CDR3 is TGTGCCAGCAGTGAAGCCCACAGGGGGTCCCTAGGAGGCAATCAGCCCCAGCATTTT.

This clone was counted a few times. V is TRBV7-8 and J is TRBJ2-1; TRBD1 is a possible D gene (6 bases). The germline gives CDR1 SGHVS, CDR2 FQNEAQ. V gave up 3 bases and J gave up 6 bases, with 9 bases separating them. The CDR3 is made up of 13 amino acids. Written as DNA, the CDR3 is TGTGCCAGCAGCTTCGGACAGTCCAATGAGCAGTTCTTC. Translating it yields CASSFGQSNEQFF.

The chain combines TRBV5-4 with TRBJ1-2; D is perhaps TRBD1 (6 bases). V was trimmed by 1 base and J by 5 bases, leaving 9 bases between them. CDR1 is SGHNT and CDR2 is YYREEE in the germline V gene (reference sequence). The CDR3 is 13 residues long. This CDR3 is CASSLSRGYGYTF. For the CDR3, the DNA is TGTGCCAGCAGCTTGTCCAGGGGTTATGGCTACACCTTC.

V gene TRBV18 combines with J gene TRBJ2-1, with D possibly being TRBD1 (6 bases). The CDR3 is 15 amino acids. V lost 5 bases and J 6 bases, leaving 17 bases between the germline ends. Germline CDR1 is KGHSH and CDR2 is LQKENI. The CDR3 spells CASSVVAGDRNEQFF. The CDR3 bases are TGTGCCAGCTCAGTTGTAGCAGGGGATCGCAATGAGCAGTTCTTC.

The CDR3, as DNA: TGTGCCAGCAGCCAATCACGGGGGGGCACAGATACGCAGTATTTT. Protein product: CASSQSRGGTDTQYF. The chain recombines TRBV4-2 with TRBJ2-3; 7 nucleotides line up with TRBD2. The length of the CDR3 is 15 residues. The trim removed 2 bases at V and 1 base at J, leaving 3 bases unmatched. Per the germline V gene, CDR1 is LGHNA and CDR2 is YNFKEQ.

Here the CDR3 reads CASSPLDAGPNSPLHF. The DNA of the CDR3 is TGCGCCAGCAGCCCCCTCGATGCGGGGCCCAATTCACCCCTCCACTTT. The chain combines TRBV5-1 with TRBJ1-6; D perhaps matches TRBD1 (5 bases). The germline V and J ends were trimmed by 4 bases and 7 bases, with 18 bases remaining between them. Germline V CDR1 and CDR2: SGHRS, YFSETQ. CDR3 length equals 16 residues.

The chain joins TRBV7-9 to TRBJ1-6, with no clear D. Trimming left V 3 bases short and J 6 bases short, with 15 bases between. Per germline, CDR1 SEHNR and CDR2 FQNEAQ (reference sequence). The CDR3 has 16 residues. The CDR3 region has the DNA TGTGCCAGCAGCTTGGCGGCCGGGTCGCTTAATTCACCCCTCCACTTT. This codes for CASSLAAGSLNSPLHF.

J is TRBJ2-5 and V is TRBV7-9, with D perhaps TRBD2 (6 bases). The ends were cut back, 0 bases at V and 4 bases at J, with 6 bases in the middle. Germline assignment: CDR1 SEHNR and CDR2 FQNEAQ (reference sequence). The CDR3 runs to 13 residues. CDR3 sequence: CASSLAGGETQYF. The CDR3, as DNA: TGTGCCAGCAGCTTAGCGGGAGGAGAGACCCAGTACTTC.

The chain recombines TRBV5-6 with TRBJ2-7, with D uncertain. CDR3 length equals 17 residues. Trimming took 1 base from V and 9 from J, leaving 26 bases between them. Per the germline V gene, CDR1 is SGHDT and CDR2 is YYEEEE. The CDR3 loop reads CASSLMSRSAPLTPQYF. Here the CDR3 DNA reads TGTGCCAGCAGCTTGATGTCCCGGAGCGCCCCACTCACCCCGCAGTACTTC.

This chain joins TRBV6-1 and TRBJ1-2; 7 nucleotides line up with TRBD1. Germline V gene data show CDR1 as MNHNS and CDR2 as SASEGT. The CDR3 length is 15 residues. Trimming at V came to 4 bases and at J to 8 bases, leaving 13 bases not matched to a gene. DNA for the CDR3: TGTGCCAGCAGTGGGGAGGCCCTCCCAGGGGGGGGCTACACCTTC. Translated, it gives CASSGEALPGGGYTF.

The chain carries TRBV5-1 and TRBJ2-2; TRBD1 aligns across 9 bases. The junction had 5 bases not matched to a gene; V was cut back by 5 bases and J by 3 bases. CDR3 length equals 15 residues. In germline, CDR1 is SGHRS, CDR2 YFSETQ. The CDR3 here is CASSNRGPDTGELFF. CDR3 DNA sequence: TGCGCCAGCAGTAACAGGGGGCCGGACACCGGGGAGCTGTTTTTT.

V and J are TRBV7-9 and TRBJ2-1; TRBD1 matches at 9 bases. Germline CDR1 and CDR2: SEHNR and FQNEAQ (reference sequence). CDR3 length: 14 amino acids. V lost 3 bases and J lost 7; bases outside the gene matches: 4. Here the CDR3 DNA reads TGTGCCAGCAGCTTTGGACAGGGGAGGAATGAGCAGTTCTTC. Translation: CASSFGQGRNEQFF. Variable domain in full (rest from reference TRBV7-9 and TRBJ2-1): DTGVSQNPRHKITKRGQNVTFRCDPISEHNRLYWYRQTLGQGPEFLTYFQNEAQLEKSRLLSDRFSAERPKGSFSTLEIQRTEQGDSAMYLCASSFGQGRNEQFFGPGTRLTVL.

This CDR3 is CASSQGYSTYNEQFF. The CDR3 coding sequence is TGCGCCAGCAGCCAAGGGTATAGTACCTACAATGAGCAGTTCTTC. V and J are TRBV4-1 and TRBJ2-1; D gene ambiguous. This CDR3 is built from 15 residues. V dropped 1 base and J dropped 2 bases, with 9 bases sitting between them. Per the germline V gene, CDR1 is MGHRA and CDR2 is YSYEKL.

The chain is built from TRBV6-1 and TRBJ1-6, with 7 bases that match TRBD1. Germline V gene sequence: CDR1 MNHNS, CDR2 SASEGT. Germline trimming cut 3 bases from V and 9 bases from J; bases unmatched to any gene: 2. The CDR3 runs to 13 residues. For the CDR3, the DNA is TGTGCCAGCAGTGACCAGGGGGGTTCACCCCTCCACTTT. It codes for CASSDQGGSPLHF.

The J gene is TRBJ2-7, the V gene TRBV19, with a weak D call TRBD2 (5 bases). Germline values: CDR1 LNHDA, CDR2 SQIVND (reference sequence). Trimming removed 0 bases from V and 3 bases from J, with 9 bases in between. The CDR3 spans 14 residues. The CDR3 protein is CASSIESGSYEQYF. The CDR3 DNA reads TGTGCCAGTAGTATAGAGTCGGGGAGCTACGAGCAGTACTTC.

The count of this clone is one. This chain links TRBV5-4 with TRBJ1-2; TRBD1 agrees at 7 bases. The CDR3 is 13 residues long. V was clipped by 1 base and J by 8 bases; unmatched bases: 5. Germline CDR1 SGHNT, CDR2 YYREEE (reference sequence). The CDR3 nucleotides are TGTGCCAGCAGCTTGAGGACAGGACAAGGCTACACCTTC. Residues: CASSLRTGQGYTF.

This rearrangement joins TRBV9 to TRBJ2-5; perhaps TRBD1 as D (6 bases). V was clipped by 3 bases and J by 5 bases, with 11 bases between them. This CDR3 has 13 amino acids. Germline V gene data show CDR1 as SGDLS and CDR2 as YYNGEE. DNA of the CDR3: TGTGCCAGCAGCGACAGGGTTGGGGAGACCCAGTACTTC. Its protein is CASSDRVGETQYF.